Listed here is a single T cell receptor beta chain. The data belong to a study of radiotherapy plus CTLA-4 blockade in lung cancer. Study summary: Objective responses were observed in 15% to 20% of patients, and disease control was achieved by roughly 30%.

The repertoire was sequenced with immunoSEQ multiplex PCR; TCRdb's copy has only in-frame clones and lacks some. The top ten hold 3% to 4% of the sample, which has 20,000 to 25,000 clones, about 71% seen once. Trimming took 5 bases from V and 4 from J, leaving 14 bases between them. CDR3 size: 14 residues. CDR1 and CDR2 (germline): SGHTA, FQGNSA. The chain couples TRBV7-2 to TRBJ2-5; tentatively, D is TRBD1 (6 bases). The TCR originated in a human donor with non-small cell lung cancer whose response to radiotherapy plus ipilimumab could not be evaluated. Sequencing used peripheral blood, obtained from a patient treated with radiotherapy plus ipilimumab. DNA of the CDR3: TGTGCCAGCAGCACCTTCACAGGGCCAGAGACCCAGTACTTC. Its protein is CASSTFTGPETQYF.